This T cell receptor beta chain was observed in a study of OX40 agonist ivuxolimab in advanced cancers. Study observations and caveats: Clonal expansion by week 6 occurred in CD4+ and CD8+ blood T cells (at 0.1 to 3.0 mg/kg). Average numbers of expanded clones were greater in CD8+ T cells than in CD4+.

Comments on this clone: Its antigen remains unknown. The same CDR3 can be traced to other DNA sequences in this sample.

Only in-frame clones appear in the TCRdb table, and some are missing; sequencing was by immunoSEQ multiplex PCR. There are approximately 46,000 clones in the sample; 77% occur only once, and around 2.7% lies in the top ten. The CDR3 runs 16 residues. V lost 4 bases, J lost 9 bases, and 13 bases stayed unmatched. Germline V lookup: CDR1 SGHRS, CDR2 YFSETQ. The chain uses TRBV5-1 and TRBJ2-1; 10 bases align to TRBD2. The specimen comprised CD4+ or CD8+ T cells sorted from blood, sampled in a trial of the OX40 agonist ivuxolimab. This TCR was sampled from an adult with an advanced solid tumor such as melanoma, head and neck, liver or kidney cancer. The CDR3: CASSPPSGRAQFEQFF. CDR3 coding DNA: TGCGCCAGCAGCCCTCCTAGCGGGAGAGCCCAATTTGAGCAGTTCTTC.